Reported below is one TCR beta chain. This CDR3 region has 16 residues. The ends were cut back, 7 bases at V and 2 bases at J, with 18 bases in the middle. TCRdb re-called the PCR reads through MiXCR, storing one row per CDR3 protein. The data contain 9,500 to 11,000 distinct CDR3 sequences, roughly three fifths of them singletons. This specimen comes from a study of CD4 and CD8 cells across lung adenocarcinoma regions. Samples came from patients with localized non-small cell lung adenocarcinoma. The chain uses TRBV12-3 or TRBV12-4 and TRBJ2-1; D may be TRBD1 or TRBD2 (6 bases each). The clonotype comes from a male donor with lung adenocarcinoma. The CD4 and CD8 labels of this study may be unreliable. The sequenced sample was CD8+ T cells from the margin of a lung tumor. CDR3 protein: CASTPAGGTPYNEQFF. The DNA of the CDR3 is TGTGCCAGCACCCCAGCGGGCGGGACACCCTACAATGAGCAGTTCTTC.